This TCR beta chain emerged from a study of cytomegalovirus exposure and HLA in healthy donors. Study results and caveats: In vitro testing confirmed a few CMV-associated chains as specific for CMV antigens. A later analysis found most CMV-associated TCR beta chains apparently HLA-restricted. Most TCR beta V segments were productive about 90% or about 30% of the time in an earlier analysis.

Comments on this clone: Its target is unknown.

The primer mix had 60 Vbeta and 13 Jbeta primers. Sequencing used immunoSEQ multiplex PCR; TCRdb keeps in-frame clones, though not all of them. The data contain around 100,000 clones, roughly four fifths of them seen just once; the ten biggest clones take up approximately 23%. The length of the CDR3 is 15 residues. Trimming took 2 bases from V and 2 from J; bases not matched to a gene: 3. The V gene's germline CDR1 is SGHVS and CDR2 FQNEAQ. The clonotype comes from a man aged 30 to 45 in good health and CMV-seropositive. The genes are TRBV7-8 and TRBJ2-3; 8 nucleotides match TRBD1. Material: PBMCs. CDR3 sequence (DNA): TGTGCCAGCAGCTTACAGGGGGCATTCACAGATACGCAGTATTTT. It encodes CASSLQGAFTDTQYF. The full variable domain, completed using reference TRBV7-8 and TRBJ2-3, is GAGVSQSPRYKVAKRGQDVALRCDPISGHVSLFWYQQALGQGPEFLTYFQNEAQLDKSGLPSDRFFAERPEGSVSTLKIQRTQQEDSAVYLCASSLQGAFTDTQYFGPGTRLTVL.